Each of the 23 T cell receptor beta chains below was sequenced from the same sample in a study of identical twins. TCRdb itself ran the 5' RACE reads through MiXCR, one entry per CDR3 protein. The data hold about 890,000 distinct CDR3 sequences, with roughly 12% observed a single time. Separately, the same data were catalogued under a study of yellow fever vaccine responses in identical twins.

Input material: PBMCs. Receptors were obtained from a woman between 18 and 30 years old in good health.

This clonotype was observed a few times. The chain recombines TRBV9 with TRBJ2-3, with D hard to call. This CDR3 is built from 17 residues. Germline V gene lookup returns CDR1 SGDLS and CDR2 YYNGEE. The V gene lost 3 bases and the J gene lost 2 bases, with 19 bases spanning the gap. CDR3 nucleotide sequence: TGTGCCAGCAGCGCCCGCGCCGGAGTTCCTTCCACAGATACGCAGTATTTT. Encoded protein: CASSARAGVPSTDTQYF.

V usage is TRBV5-4 and J usage is TRBJ2-7; D possibly matches TRBD1 or TRBD2 (6 bases each). The CDR3 has 14 residues. Per the germline V gene, CDR1 is SGHNT and CDR2 is YYREEE (reference sequence). V lost 0 bases and J lost 3, with 10 bases in between. CDR3 in amino acids: CASSLEGGLYEQYF. The CDR3, as DNA: TGTGCCAGCAGCTTGGAGGGGGGCCTCTACGAGCAGTACTTC.

There are many counts of this clonotype. V usage is TRBV5-1 and J usage is TRBJ1-1, with D tentatively TRBD1 (6 bases). This CDR3 comprises 16 residues. Per germline, CDR1 SGHRS and CDR2 YFSETQ. Trimming took off 4 bases at V and 4 bases at J, with 20 bases between the two ends. CDR3 nucleotides: TGCGCCAGCAGCCCCACCCCAACAGGGTCGACCACTGAAGCTTTCTTT. It specifies CASSPTPTGSTTEAFF.

CDR3 sequence: CASSSPPLNEQFF. For the CDR3, the DNA is TGTGCCAGCAGCTCCCCTCCTCTCAATGAGCAGTTCTTC. The genes are TRBV7-3 and TRBJ2-1; no clear D gene. This CDR3 region has 13 residues. Trimming left V 4 bases short and J 6 bases short, with 10 bases between. The V gene's germline CDR1 is SGHTA and CDR2 FQGTGA. The full variable domain, with the rest looked up from reference TRBV7-3 and TRBJ2-1, is GAGVSQTPSNKVTEKGKYVELRCDPISGHTALYWYRQSLGQGPEFLIYFQGTGAADDSGLPNDRFFAVRPEGSVSTLKIQRTERGDSAVYLCASSSPPLNEQFFGPGTRLTVL.

This clonotype turned up a few times. This CDR3 is CASSSTPVLTSSYEQYF. The CDR3 bases are TGTGCCAGCAGTTCGACCCCGGTCCTCACAAGCTCCTACGAGCAGTACTTC. The chain links TRBV12-3 or TRBV12-4 to TRBJ2-7; D not certain. The CDR3 is 17 amino acids. The V end was cut by 4 bases, the J end by 0 bases, with 19 bases between.

The chain uses TRBV20-1 and TRBJ2-7; TRBD2 is a possible D gene (6 bases). Germline V CDR1 and CDR2: DFQATT, SNEGSKA (reference sequence). Trimming stripped 6 bases from V and 2 bases from J, with 17 bases between. This CDR3 has 14 amino acids. As DNA, the CDR3 is TGCAGTGCCGAGGGAGGCACAGAAGCCTACGAGCAGTACGTC. Encoded protein: CSAEGGTEAYEQYV.

This clonotype was detected many times. The V gene is TRBV7-9, the J gene TRBJ2-3, with unresolved D. The CDR3 contains 15 residues. The ends were cut back, 5 bases at V and 0 bases at J, with 12 bases in the middle. Germline CDR1 SEHNR, CDR2 FQNEAQ (reference sequence). The CDR3 loop is CASSLGPPSTDTQYF. DNA of the CDR3: TGTGCCAGCAGCCTCGGACCACCTAGCACAGATACGCAGTATTTT.

The V call is TRBV12-3 or TRBV12-4, the J call TRBJ2-5; unclear D gene. This CDR3 spans 13 amino acids. The germline V and J ends were trimmed by 3 bases and 4 bases, with 9 bases remaining between them. CDR3 DNA: TGTGCCAGCAGTTTCCCCGAAACAGAGACCCAGTACTTC. As protein: CASSFPETETQYF.

The V call is TRBV28, the J call TRBJ2-3; unclear D gene. The V gene's germline CDR1 is MDHEN and CDR2 SYDVKM. The CDR3 runs 15 residues. The germline V and J ends were trimmed by 1 base and 9 bases, with 17 bases remaining between them. The CDR3 DNA is TGTGCCAGCAGTTTATCCCCGCCTAGGAAATCGACGCAGTATTTT. It codes for CASSLSPPRKSTQYF.

This clonotype was observed a handful of times. The chain carries TRBV5-1 and TRBJ2-1; 9 bases fit TRBD1. The length of the CDR3 is 15 residues. The J segment lost 3 bases and the V segment lost 5 bases, leaving 6 bases of the junction unmatched. In germline, CDR1 is SGHRS, CDR2 YFSETQ. CDR3: CASSRQGDDYNEQFF. As DNA, the CDR3 is TGCGCCAGCAGTCGACAGGGGGACGACTACAATGAGCAGTTCTTC.

This clonotype was counted at least ten times. V gene TRBV15 combines with J gene TRBJ2-7, with D possibly being TRBD1 or TRBD2 (6 bases each). Trimming stripped 2 bases from V and 6 bases from J, with 14 bases between. Germline values: CDR1 LNHNV, CDR2 YYDKDF (reference sequence). The CDR3 runs 14 residues. The CDR3 protein is CATSRRGEESEQYF. As DNA, the CDR3 is TGTGCCACCAGCAGAAGGGGGGAAGAAAGCGAGCAGTACTTC.

This clonotype was seen a few times. The chain joins TRBV5-1 to TRBJ2-1, with TRBD2 matching over 9 bases. V was clipped by 3 bases and J by 3 bases; unmatched bases: 7. The CDR3 totals 16 residues. Germline V CDR1 and CDR2: SGHRS, YFSETQ. The CDR3 reads CASSSAVAGDYNEQFF. DNA of the CDR3: TGCGCCAGCAGCTCCGCTGTAGCGGGAGACTACAATGAGCAGTTCTTC.

The chain uses TRBV5-5 and TRBJ1-4; possibly TRBD1 for D (6 bases). The germline gives CDR1 SGHKS, CDR2 YYEKEE (reference sequence). Trimming left V 4 bases short and J 8 bases short, with 21 bases between. CDR3 length: 16 amino acids. The CDR3 sequence: CASSTDLSGGHEKLFF. CDR3 coding DNA: TGTGCCAGCAGCACCGACCTATCGGGGGGCCACGAAAAACTGTTTTTT.

This clonotype was found many times. The chain has TRBV18 and TRBJ2-7, with D tentatively TRBD1 (6 bases). This CDR3 has 13 amino acids. Germline-derived CDR1 and CDR2 are KGHSH and LQKENI. V lost 6 bases and J 5 bases, leaving 14 bases between the germline ends. CDR3 DNA: TGTGCCAGCTCGGAACAGGGAGCCAACGAGCAGTACGTC. It encodes CASSEQGANEQYV.

V is TRBV9 and J is TRBJ1-1; the D is unclear. This CDR3 region has 15 residues. Looked up from germline, CDR1 is SGDLS and CDR2 is YYNGEE. Trimming removed 0 bases at V and 2 bases at J, with 11 bases between. CDR3 amino acids: CASSVAEAVNTEAFF. CDR3 bases: TGTGCCAGCAGCGTAGCGGAGGCAGTCAACACTGAAGCTTTCTTT. Filled out from reference TRBV9 and TRBJ1-1, the complete variable domain reads DSGVTQTPKHLITATGQRVTLRCSPRSGDLSVYWYQQSLDQGLQFLIQYYNGEERAKGNILERFSAQQFPDLHSELNLSSLELGDSALYFCASSVAEAVNTEAFFGQGTRLTVV.

This clonotype was seen a few times. The genes are TRBV29-1 and TRBJ2-7; 15 positions agree with TRBD2. Looked up from germline, CDR1 is SQVTM and CDR2 is ANQGSEA. This CDR3 has 17 residues. The junction had 6 bases not matched to a gene; V was cut back by 0 bases and J by 3 bases. CDR3 loop: CSVEDKGLAGGGYEQYF. The CDR3 nucleotides are TGCAGCGTTGAAGACAAGGGACTAGCGGGAGGTGGCTACGAGCAGTACTTC.

This clonotype was seen at least ten times. This chain connects TRBV12-3 or TRBV12-4 to TRBJ2-3; D uncertain. V lost 6 bases and J lost 0, with 4 bases in between. The CDR3 length is 12 residues. The CDR3 coding sequence is TGTGCCAGCAGGACTAGCACAGATACGCAGTATTTT. Amino acids: CASRTSTDTQYF.

This clonotype has only a few counts. The chain links TRBV7-9 to TRBJ2-5, with D perhaps TRBD1 (6 bases). The germline V gene encodes CDR1 SEHNR and CDR2 FQNEAQ (reference sequence). The germline V and J ends were trimmed by 5 bases and 0 bases, with 10 bases remaining between them. This CDR3 has 14 amino acids. CDR3 sequence reads: CASSQGQNQETQYF. The CDR3 DNA reads TGTGCCAGCAGCCAAGGACAGAACCAAGAGACCCAGTACTTC. The full variable domain, rest sourced from reference TRBV7-9 and TRBJ2-5, is DTGVSQNPRHKITKRGQNVTFRCDPISEHNRLYWYRQTLGQGPEFLTYFQNEAQLEKSRLLSDRFSAERPKGSFSTLEIQRTEQGDSAMYLCASSQGQNQETQYFGPGTRLLVL.

This clonotype was seen a handful of times. The chain joins TRBV5-5 to TRBJ1-1; D unresolved. The CDR3 has 15 residues. From germline, CDR1 is SGHKS and CDR2 YYEKEE (reference sequence). V was cut by 1 base and J by 1 base, with 11 bases left in between. CDR3 loop: CASSLSVLGNTEAFF. The DNA of the CDR3 is TGTGCCAGCAGCTTGTCGGTGTTGGGGAACACTGAAGCTTTCTTT.

The chain is built from TRBV28 and TRBJ2-3; perhaps TRBD1 as D (6 bases). CDR3 length: 17 residues. V lost 3 bases and J 6 bases, leaving 22 bases between the germline ends. Germline V gives CDR1 MDHEN, CDR2 SYDVKM. The CDR3 DNA is TGTGCCAGCAGTTTTTCTTCAACAGGGACACCCTCTGATACGCAGTATTTT. Its protein product is CASSFSSTGTPSDTQYF.

This clonotype was detected only a few times. The chain joins TRBV5-1 to TRBJ1-6; TRBD1 aligns across 7 bases. The CDR3 is 14 residues long. Trimming took 6 bases from V and 10 from J; bases not matched to a gene: 10. Germline V CDR1 and CDR2: SGHRS, YFSETQ. DNA for the CDR3: TGCGCCAGCACCTCCCGGGACAGAGCATCACCCCTCCACTTT. This encodes CASTSRDRASPLHF.

The CDR3 DNA reads as TGTGCCAGCAGCTTAGGTCCGGGGGGCCTGAGCAATCAGCCCCAGCATTTT. This codes for CASSLGPGGLSNQPQHF. The rearrangement links TRBV7-9 to TRBJ1-5; tentative D call: TRBD1 (6 bases). Germline V gives CDR1 SEHNR, CDR2 FQNEAQ (reference sequence). This CDR3 has 17 amino acids. V was shortened by 1 base and J by 1 base, with 14 bases between the two germline ends.

The J gene is TRBJ2-3, the V gene TRBV5-1; D not resolved. With 2 bases removed from V and 0 bases from J, the gap between germline ends came to 7 bases. Germline V gene data show CDR1 as SGHRS and CDR2 as YFSETQ. The CDR3 covers 14 residues. The CDR3 DNA sequence: TGCGCCAGCAGCTTTCTAGAAAGCACAGATACGCAGTATTTT. Translation: CASSFLESTDTQYF.